This T cell receptor beta chain comes out of a study of blood T cell repertoires in COVID-19. Study details: Samples came from the United States, Italy and Spain, spanning acute and convalescent COVID-19.

The assay was immunoSEQ multiplex PCR, and TCRdb's table has in-frame clones only and misses some. Among fewer than 350,000 clones listed, roughly 85% were seen once. The age range of participants was 18 to 89 years, with residence in fewer than 25 US areas. Two negative PCRs, clearance, or symptom resolution characterized the recovered Cohort 3 donors. The sequenced material came from PBMCs or T cells enriched from blood (not recorded which). This sequence was found in a woman aged 50 to 65 who had recovered from COVID-19.

Written as DNA, the CDR3 is TGTGCCAGCTCACCTAAGCGGGACACCTACGAGCAGTACTTC. Translation gives CASSPKRDTYEQYF. The rearrangement uses TRBV18 and TRBJ2-7; D perhaps matches TRBD2 (7 bases). Trimming pared 3 bases from V and 2 bases from J, leaving 11 bases between. CDR3 length equals 14 residues. Germline CDR1 and CDR2: KGHSH and LQKENI.